This entry lists 20 T cell receptor beta chains sequenced from one sample in a study of blood T cell repertoires in COVID-19. Generated by immunoSEQ multiplex PCR, the TCRdb table keeps only in-frame clones and is missing some. The sample carries 100,000 to 150,000 clones, approximately 87% recorded once. Sample: peripheral blood. Receptor source: a woman in her forties or fifties with acute or convalescent COVID-19.

The genes are TRBV27 and TRBJ1-1, with 8 bases matching TRBD1. V was pared by 2 bases and J by 5 bases, with 4 bases of the junction left unmatched. The CDR3 extends over 14 amino acids. The germline V gene encodes CDR1 MNHEY and CDR2 SMNVEV (reference sequence). The CDR3 DNA follows: TGTGCCAGCAGTTTAGACGACAGGGGTACTGAAGCTTTCTTT. Translation: CASSLDDRGTEAFF.

This clone is a singleton in its sample. The J gene is TRBJ1-5, the V gene TRBV5-5; D perhaps matches TRBD1 (5 bases). Trimming removed 0 bases at V and 0 bases at J, with 7 bases between. This CDR3 is built from 15 residues. Per the germline V gene, CDR1 is SGHKS and CDR2 is YYEKEE (reference sequence). This CDR3 reads CASSLEGYSNQPQHF. CDR3 bases: TGTGCCAGCAGCTTGGAGGGGTATAGCAATCAGCCCCAGCATTTT.

This clone was seen just once. The rearrangement joins TRBV29-1 to TRBJ1-2, with D perhaps TRBD1 (6 bases). The germline V gene has CDR1 SQVTM and CDR2 ANQGSEA. This CDR3 has 13 residues. V gave up 8 bases and J gave up 7 bases, with 20 bases separating them. The CDR3 DNA sequence: TGCAGCTCAGAACAGGGAATTGAGGGTGGCTACACCTTC. Its protein product is CSSEQGIEGGYTF. The variable domain in full, with the rest retrieved from reference TRBV29-1 and TRBJ1-2, is SAVISQKPSRDICQRGTSLTIQCQVDSQVTMMFWYRQQPGQSLTLIATANQGSEATYESGFVIDKFPISRPNLTFSTLTVSNMSPEDSSIYLCSSEQGIEGGYTFGSGTRLTVV.

The chain recombines TRBV14 with TRBJ2-7; D gene ambiguous. The CDR3 runs to 12 residues. Germline V CDR1 and CDR2: SGHDN, FVKESK. The V end was cut by 4 bases, the J end by 0 bases, with 4 bases between. Here the CDR3 DNA reads TGTGCCAGCAGCCTCAGCTCCTACGAGCAGTACTTC. It codes for CASSLSSYEQYF.

The genes are TRBV3-1 (or the pseudogene TRBV3-2) and TRBJ1-1; perhaps TRBD1 as D (6 bases). Trimming pared 0 bases from V and 4 bases from J, leaving 9 bases between. CDR1 and CDR2 (germline): LGHDT, YNNKEL (reference sequence). The CDR3 is 14 residues long. CDR3 nucleotide sequence: TGTGCCAGCAGCCAAGATTGGGGGCGCACTGAAGCTTTCTTT. This encodes CASSQDWGRTEAFF.

V gene TRBV19 combines with J gene TRBJ1-1, with 10 positions matching TRBD1. CDR1 is LNHDA and CDR2 is SQIVND in the germline V gene (reference sequence). CDR3 size: 14 residues. Trimming cost V 6 bases and J 5 bases; bases outside gene matches: 6. CDR3 DNA sequence: TGTGCCAGTAGGATCGACAGGGGGCCTACTGAAGCTTTCTTT. Translating gives CASRIDRGPTEAFF.

The chain carries TRBV5-1 and TRBJ2-3; 8 bases map to TRBD2. The CDR3 runs 15 residues. Per the germline V gene, CDR1 is SGHRS and CDR2 is YFSETQ. The V segment lost 4 bases and the J segment 4 bases; nucleotides outside the gene matches: 8. The CDR3 loop is CASSAVRGGPDTQYF. The CDR3 region has the DNA TGCGCCAGCAGCGCGGTTCGGGGGGGCCCAGATACGCAGTATTTT.

The rearrangement links TRBV9 to TRBJ1-5; the D gene is possibly TRBD1 (6 bases). V was cut by 3 bases and J by 0 bases, with 10 bases left in between. This CDR3 is built from 15 residues. CDR1 SGDLS and CDR2 YYNGEE come from the germline V gene. The CDR3 loop is CASSETGDSNQPQHF. The CDR3 DNA is TGTGCCAGCAGCGAGACAGGAGATAGCAATCAGCCCCAGCATTTT.

V usage is TRBV18 and J usage is TRBJ2-3; 11 nucleotides line up with TRBD2. The CDR3 contains 17 residues. Losses at the gene ends were 5 bases for V and 2 bases for J; bases not matched to a gene: 9. CDR1 and CDR2 (germline): KGHSH, LQKENI. The chain's CDR3 is CASSVAPGLADTDTQYF. CDR3 bases: TGTGCCAGCTCAGTTGCTCCGGGACTAGCGGACACAGATACGCAGTATTTT.

The CDR3 spells CASSAGSGYNSPLHF. CDR3 bases: TGTGCCAGCAGTGCTGGGTCGGGCTATAATTCACCCCTCCACTTT. The rearrangement uses TRBV2 and TRBJ1-6; D gene ambiguous. The CDR3 consists of 15 residues. Germline V CDR1 and CDR2: SNHLY, FYNNEI. V lost 4 bases and J 3 bases, leaving 10 bases between the germline ends.

The gene calls are TRBV18 and TRBJ1-1; tentatively, D is TRBD1 (5 bases). Germline CDR1 and CDR2: KGHSH and LQKENI. V lost 1 base, J lost 5 bases, and 5 bases lay in between. There are 12 residues in the CDR3. CDR3 sequence: CASSPQGTEAFF. The CDR3, as DNA: TGTGCCAGCTCACCACAGGGGACTGAAGCTTTCTTT.

The chain joins TRBV10-2 to TRBJ1-5; D unclear. The CDR3 has 13 amino acids. Germline values: CDR1 WSHSY, CDR2 SAAADI. Trimming stripped 3 bases from V and 7 bases from J, with 10 bases between. The CDR3 DNA reads as TGCGCCAGCAGTGATCTAGTCGCACAGCCCCAGCATTTT. Its protein product is CASSDLVAQPQHF.

The chain is built from TRBV25-1 and TRBJ2-5, with D perhaps TRBD2 (7 bases). The CDR3 extends over 14 amino acids. Germline V gene data show CDR1 as MGHDK and CDR2 as SYGVNS. V shed 0 bases and J shed 5 bases, with 10 bases lying between them. The CDR3 DNA follows: TGTGCCAGCAGTGAATATGAGGGGGGGGAGACCCAGTACTTC. Residues: CASSEYEGGETQYF.

V usage is TRBV5-4 and J usage is TRBJ2-3, with 8 bases matching TRBD1. The CDR3 runs to 15 residues. Per the germline V gene, CDR1 is SGHNT and CDR2 is YYREEE (reference sequence). Unmatched junction bases numbered 7, after V lost 4 bases and J lost 3 bases. Here the CDR3 reads CASSVPGQVTDTQYF. The DNA of the CDR3 is TGTGCCAGCAGCGTCCCGGGACAGGTAACAGATACGCAGTATTTT.

This clone was seen only once. This chain connects TRBV5-4 to TRBJ2-6, with a tentative D call TRBD2 (5 bases). This CDR3 has 19 residues. V lost 6 bases and J 3 bases, leaving 25 bases between the germline ends. Germline values: CDR1 SGHNT, CDR2 YYREEE (reference sequence). The CDR3 spells CASTLGVLIGKGGANVLTF. As DNA, the CDR3 is TGTGCCAGCACCCTCGGGGTTCTTATCGGAAAAGGTGGGGCCAACGTCCTGACTTTC.

The rearrangement uses TRBV15 and TRBJ1-1; 8 bases are shared with TRBD1. The CDR3 contains 15 residues. With 1 base clipped from V and 10 bases from J, the junction kept 11 bases outside the gene matches. From germline, CDR1 is LNHNV and CDR2 YYDKDF (reference sequence). The CDR3 DNA reads as TGTGCCACCAGCAGAGGCGGACAGGGTTCTCTGGGAGCTTTCTTT. It translates to CATSRGGQGSLGAFF.

This clone was recorded only once. V gene TRBV11-3 combines with J gene TRBJ2-3; 9 nucleotides match TRBD2. The CDR3 runs 17 residues. J gave up 3 bases and V 5 bases, and 12 bases lay outside the gene matches. The germline CDR1 and CDR2 sequences are SGHNT and YENEEA. The CDR3 spells CASSPGGDTSGTDTQYF. The CDR3 DNA reads as TGTGCCAGCAGCCCCGGTGGCGATACTAGCGGGACAGATACGCAGTATTTT.

V usage is TRBV10-3 and J usage is TRBJ2-7, with D unresolved. Trimming took off 1 base at V and 3 bases at J, with 7 bases between the two ends. Germline loops: CDR1 ENHRY, CDR2 SYGVKD. CDR3 length: 13 residues. The chain's CDR3 is CAISELAIYEQYF. DNA for the CDR3: TGTGCCATCAGTGAGTTAGCCATCTACGAGCAGTACTTC.

This clone came up a few times. DNA for the CDR3: TGCGCCAGCAGCAGGACTGTGAACACCGGGGAGCTGTTTTTT. Amino acid sequence: CASSRTVNTGELFF. This chain links TRBV4-3 with TRBJ2-2, with D perhaps TRBD2 (5 bases). With 5 bases removed from V and 1 base from J, the gap between germline ends came to 8 bases. The CDR3 has 14 amino acids. Germline V gene data show CDR1 as LGHNA and CDR2 as YSLEER.

This clone was picked up one time. The V call is TRBV4-3, the J call TRBJ1-2; 11 positions match TRBD1. The trim removed 0 bases at V and 4 bases at J, leaving 4 bases unmatched. The V gene's germline CDR1 is LGHNA and CDR2 YSLEER. CDR3 size: 16 residues. CDR3 sequence: CASSQDRTGGVYGYTF. CDR3 coding DNA: TGCGCCAGCAGCCAAGATAGGACAGGGGGCGTCTATGGCTACACCTTC.